The clone carrying this T cell receptor beta chain was seen repeatedly, ten times or more. Its target is not known. This specimen comes from a study of tumor and adjacent non-tumor tissue in lung cancer. Study-level background: Histology: around twelve adenocarcinoma, a couple of squamous cell carcinoma, 1 small cell lung cancer. Millions of productive TCRbeta reads were obtained per sample on average.

Findings and caveats of the study: Significantly higher TCR diversity was found in tumor than normal lung. In normal lung, the top 100 clones were significantly more dominant than in tumor.

This CDR3 comprises 14 residues. The germline V gene encodes CDR1 MNHEY and CDR2 SVGEGT. The V and J ends lost 2 bases and 0 bases respectively, with 5 bases between them. RNA was extracted from bulk tissue without any cell sorting. A modified ARM-PCR protocol with three rounds of nested PCR amplified TCRbeta. TCRdb reprocessed the multiplex PCR reads via MiXCR and lists one record per CDR3 protein. The sample consists of approximately 90,000 distinct CDR3 sequences, approximately 57% of them appearing once. What was sequenced was lung tumor tissue. This TCR was recovered from a man aged 65-85 years with non-small cell lung cancer. This chain links TRBV6-2 or TRBV6-3 with TRBJ1-5; no definite D call. Written as DNA, the CDR3 is TGTGCCAGCAGTTACCACGATAGCAATCAGCCCCAGCATTTT. It is translated as CASSYHDSNQPQHF.